The 17 T cell receptor beta chains below come from one sample, sequenced in a study of immune cell composition in non-small cell lung cancer. Method: immunoSEQ multiplex PCR; TCRdb's copy keeps in-frame clones and lacks some. The sample lists thousands of clones, roughly two thirds seen once, with about 10% in the top ten. Normal lung was sampled as far from the tumour as possible, at least 3 cm. Sequenced sample: non-adjacent lung tissue. The receptors derive from a human donor with non-small cell lung cancer.

The chain has TRBV6-6 and TRBJ1-1, with D perhaps matching TRBD1 (5 bases). The V and J ends lost 0 bases and 4 bases respectively, with 9 bases between them. Per the germline V gene, CDR1 is MNHNY and CDR2 is SVGAGI (reference sequence). CDR3 length: 14 amino acids. CDR3 sequence (DNA): TGTGCCAGCAGTTACTCTACAGGTTTCACTGAAGCTTTCTTT. It is translated as CASSYSTGFTEAFF.

This clone came up a few times. The chain joins TRBV2 to TRBJ2-4; perhaps TRBD1 as D (6 bases). The germline CDR1 and CDR2 sequences are SNHLY and FYNNEI. Trimming took 8 bases from V and 1 from J, leaving 12 bases between them. This CDR3 region has 14 residues. CDR3 nucleotide sequence: TGTGCCAGCTGCGAAAGGGGGGCCAAAAACATTCAGTACTTC. It encodes CASCERGAKNIQYF.

The chain has TRBV4-2 and TRBJ1-4; 7 bases line up with TRBD1. Germline lookup yields CDR1 LGHNA and CDR2 YNFKEQ. The CDR3 totals 14 residues. V trimming: 5 bases; J trimming: 1 base; junction bases outside the gene matches: 1. In DNA form, the CDR3 reads TGTGCCAGCAGCGGGGACAGAACTAATGAAAAACTGTTTTTT. It is translated as CASSGDRTNEKLFF.

The count of this clone is one. The chain has TRBV27 and TRBJ2-7; 7 bases map to TRBD1. The V and J ends lost 6 bases and 2 bases, in that order; junction bases with no gene match: 10. The CDR3 loop spans 15 amino acids. CDR1 and CDR2 from the germline V gene are MNHEY and SMNVEV (reference sequence). The CDR3 DNA reads as TGTGCCAGCAGATCCGGGACAGCCCCGACCTACGAGCAGTACTTC. It specifies CASRSGTAPTYEQYF.

V usage is TRBV25-1 and J usage is TRBJ2-7; D call uncertain. This CDR3 has 10 residues. Trimming removed 5 bases at V and 5 bases at J, with 4 bases between. Germline V gene sequence: CDR1 MGHDK, CDR2 SYGVNS. CDR3: CASSSDEQYF. In DNA, the CDR3 is TGTGCCAGCAGTAGCGACGAGCAGTACTTC.

The chain combines TRBV28 with TRBJ2-7; D is undetermined. This CDR3 contains 13 residues. The V and J ends lost 8 bases and 3 bases respectively, with 14 bases between them. The germline V gene has CDR1 MDHEN and CDR2 SYDVKM. CDR3 amino acids: CASALVVGYEQYF. The CDR3 coding sequence is TGTGCCAGCGCATTAGTTGTCGGCTACGAGCAGTACTTC.

This clone is medium-sized in the sample. The rearrangement joins TRBV6-1 to TRBJ1-1; no definite D call. The V end was cut by 6 bases, the J end by 1 base, with 9 bases between. The germline CDR1 and CDR2 sequences are MNHNS and SASEGT. The CDR3 length is 13 residues. CDR3 in DNA: TGTGCCAGCAGCAGACGGGAGAACACTGAAGCTTTCTTT. It translates to CASSRRENTEAFF.

This clone has more than one count but fewer than ten. This sequence joins TRBV27 and TRBJ2-1; 13 bases line up with TRBD2. CDR1 and CDR2 (germline): MNHEY, SMNVEV (reference sequence). CDR3 length equals 15 residues. The trim removed 5 bases at V and 3 bases at J, leaving 1 base unmatched. CDR3 nucleotides: TGTGCCAGCAGTCGGACTAGCGGGGGCTACAATGAGCAGTTCTTC. Translating gives CASSRTSGGYNEQFF.

The chain combines TRBV6-5 with TRBJ2-7, with 14 nucleotides matching TRBD2. The CDR3 runs to 15 residues. The germline gives CDR1 MNHEY, CDR2 SVGAGI. V gave up 5 bases and J gave up 10 bases; unmatched junction bases: 10. CDR3 protein: CASSTARTSGRQQYF. The CDR3 DNA follows: TGTGCCAGCAGTACAGCCCGGACTAGCGGGAGGCAACAGTACTTC.

This clone qualifies as large. One junction end does not reproduce the germline sequence, and a read error may be involved. The J gene is TRBJ1-1, the V gene TRBV10-2; no definite D call. Looked up from germline, CDR1 is WSHSY and CDR2 is SAAADI. The CDR3 extends over 13 amino acids. The CDR3 loop is CASSKSANTEAFF. CDR3 coding DNA: TGCGCCAGCAGTAAGTCGGCGAACACTGAAGCTTTCTTT.

Relative to its sample, this clone is medium-sized. J is TRBJ1-6 and V is TRBV6-6; 11 bases map to TRBD1. Germline lookup yields CDR1 MNHNY and CDR2 SVGAGI (reference sequence). The trim removed 10 bases at V and 9 bases at J, leaving 8 bases unmatched. The CDR3 runs 14 residues. The CDR3 spells CATGIGTGGSPLHF. In DNA, the CDR3 is TGTGCCACCGGAATTGGGACAGGGGGTTCACCCCTCCACTTT.

The genes are TRBV19 and TRBJ2-2; TRBD1 matches at 10 bases. The CDR3 covers 15 residues. V dropped 3 bases and J dropped 6; count of bases not matched to a gene: 4. In germline, CDR1 is LNHDA, CDR2 SQIVND (reference sequence). The DNA for the CDR3 is TGTGCCAGTAGTATCGGACAGGGGGTACCCGGGGAGCTGTTTTTT. It translates to CASSIGQGVPGELFF.

The V gene is TRBV30, the J gene TRBJ2-7; TRBD1 matches at 7 bases. The CDR3 is 13 amino acids. After removal of 1 base from V and 6 bases from J, the junction contained 6 bases not matched to a gene. The germline CDR1 and CDR2 sequences are GTSNPN and SVGIG (reference sequence). CDR3 DNA sequence: TGTGCCTGGAGTGCTAGGACAGGTTCCGAGCAGTACTTC. Protein product: CAWSARTGSEQYF.

This chain connects TRBV30 to TRBJ2-1; 8 nucleotides match TRBD1. This CDR3 contains 13 residues. Germline lookup yields CDR1 GTSNPN and CDR2 SVGIG (reference sequence). V shed 3 bases, J shed 9 bases, and the junction held 7 bases outside the gene matches. CDR3 sequence: CAWRKQGVGEQFF. The CDR3 region has the DNA TGTGCCTGGAGGAAACAGGGGGTTGGTGAGCAGTTCTTC.

This clone came up a few times. The CDR3 loop reads CASNRDRERFGNSPLHF. In DNA, the CDR3 is TGTGCCAGCAACCGGGACAGGGAACGATTTGGCAATTCACCCCTCCACTTT. The chain employs TRBV2 and TRBJ1-6, with 9 bases lining up with TRBD1. CDR1 SNHLY and CDR2 FYNNEI come from the germline V gene. CDR3 size: 17 residues. The V gene end was trimmed by 7 bases and the J gene end by 7 bases; junction bases not matched to a gene: 14.

V gene TRBV28 combines with J gene TRBJ1-4; 7 positions match TRBD1. The germline CDR1 and CDR2 sequences are MDHEN and SYDVKM. Trimming cost V 1 base and J 8 bases; bases outside gene matches: 16. CDR3 length equals 18 residues. Here the CDR3 DNA reads TGTGCCAGCAGTTTATTCGGGAGAAAGGGGGCCGGGGAAGAAAAACTGTTTTTT. Translating it yields CASSLFGRKGAGEEKLFF.

The rearrangement links TRBV10-3 to TRBJ2-5, with D perhaps matching TRBD2 (5 bases). CDR3 length: 17 residues. The V gene lost 0 bases and the J gene lost 5 bases, with 19 bases spanning the gap. From germline, CDR1 is ENHRY and CDR2 SYGVKD. CDR3 sequence (DNA): TGTGCCATCAGTGAGTCGATCGCGGGCTCAGAGCAGGAGACCCAGTACTTC. This gives the protein CAISESIAGSEQETQYF.